A single sample is the source of the 27 T cell receptor beta chains below, sequenced in a study of blood T cell repertoires in COVID-19 (dated by TCRdb to about 2020). Preparation of the library involved the immunoSEQ multiplex PCR assay. The immuneACCESS repertoire file appears here via TCRdb, limited to in-frame rearrangements. These files lack a portion of the clones; in checked studies, under half of the deficit traces to unresolved V genes, and the cause of the others is not known. In this sample the table shows about 190,000 clones, 89% of which occur a single time. The ten largest clones represent roughly 6.7% of the sample. The sequenced sample was peripheral blood. The origin of the receptors is a man between 35 and 55 years old with acute or convalescent COVID-19.

The rearrangement uses TRBV13 and TRBJ2-7, with 9 bases matching TRBD1. CDR1 is PRHDT and CDR2 is FYEKMQ in the germline V gene (reference sequence). The V gene end was trimmed by 4 bases and the J gene end by 5 bases; junction bases not matched to a gene: 9. The CDR3 is made up of 15 amino acids. The CDR3 coding sequence is TGTGCCAGCAGCTCAACCGGGACAGGGAGCGACGAGCAGTACTTC. It encodes CASSSTGTGSDEQYF.

This clone has only one observation. The genes are TRBV19 and TRBJ2-7, with D possibly TRBD1 on 5 matching bases. V was cut by 3 bases and J by 2 bases, with 8 bases left in between. Germline assignment: CDR1 LNHDA and CDR2 SQIVND (reference sequence). The CDR3 extends over 13 amino acids. The chain's CDR3 is CASSMGLAYEQYF. CDR3 nucleotides: TGTGCCAGTAGTATGGGGCTTGCCTACGAGCAGTACTTC.

This sequence joins TRBV4-1 and TRBJ2-3; maybe TRBD2 (5 bases). CDR1 and CDR2 (germline): MGHRA, YSYEKL. The CDR3 consists of 14 residues. Trimming shortened V by 0 bases and J by 3 bases, and 7 bases separated the two germline ends. DNA for the CDR3: TGCGCCAGCAGCCAAGATTCGGGGACAGATACGCAGTATTTT. Translating gives CASSQDSGTDTQYF.

This sequence joins TRBV7-2 and TRBJ2-5; D gene ambiguous. The CDR3 runs to 16 residues. V lost 6 bases, J lost 2 bases, and 19 bases lay in between. Germline V gene data show CDR1 as SGHTA and CDR2 as FQGNSA. The CDR3: CASSSLSAFHQETQYF. The DNA of the CDR3 is TGTGCCAGCAGTTCATTAAGCGCGTTCCATCAAGAGACCCAGTACTTC. Complete variable domain (other parts from reference TRBV7-2 and TRBJ2-5): GAGVSQSPSNKVTEKGKDVELRCDPISGHTALYWYRQSLGQGLEFLIYFQGNSAPDKSGLPSDRFSAERTGGSVSTLTIQRTQQEDSAVYLCASSSLSAFHQETQYFGPGTRLLVL.

As for this clone: Within the sample, other DNA sequences also encode this same CDR3. J is TRBJ2-7 and V is TRBV9; 7 bases line up with TRBD2. The J segment lost 2 bases and the V segment lost 0 bases, leaving 2 bases of the junction unmatched. CDR3 length: 14 residues. Germline V gene lookup returns CDR1 SGDLS and CDR2 YYNGEE. CDR3 amino acids: CASSVGGGTYEQYF. In DNA form, the CDR3 reads TGTGCCAGCAGCGTAGGCGGGGGTACCTACGAGCAGTACTTC.

V and J are TRBV9 and TRBJ2-3, with D tentatively TRBD1 (5 bases). CDR1 is SGDLS, CDR2 YYNGEE, per germline. The V end lost 0 bases, the J end lost 1 base, and 9 bases lay between the germline ends. This CDR3 spans 15 amino acids. CDR3 bases: TGTGCCAGCAGCGTAGGGGGCAGACGCACAGATACGCAGTATTTT. It yields the protein CASSVGGRRTDTQYF.

The chain couples TRBV28 to TRBJ1-6, with D possibly matching TRBD1 (5 bases). Trimming shortened V by 4 bases and J by 5 bases, and 9 bases separated the two germline ends. The CDR3 length is 14 residues. In germline, CDR1 is MDHEN, CDR2 SYDVKM. Here the CDR3 DNA reads TGTGCCAGCAGTTCCCCGGGGGATAATTCACCCCTCCACTTT. It translates to CASSSPGDNSPLHF.

The CDR3 spells CAWSVGVQQTQYF. The CDR3 region has the DNA TGTGCCTGGAGTGTGGGAGTTCAGCAGACCCAGTACTTC. The rearrangement uses TRBV30 and TRBJ2-5; TRBD2 might be the D (5 bases). Germline CDR1 and CDR2: GTSNPN and SVGIG (reference sequence). The CDR3 loop spans 13 amino acids. The V and J ends lost 0 bases and 6 bases respectively, with 11 bases between them.

The chain employs TRBV30 and TRBJ2-5; D may be TRBD2 (6 bases). The germline CDR1 and CDR2 sequences are GTSNPN and SVGIG (reference sequence). V gave up 1 base and J gave up 4 bases, with 10 bases separating them. The CDR3 extends over 13 amino acids. CDR3 in DNA: TGTGCCTGGAGTGCGAGGGGAGGAGAGACCCAGTACTTC. Translation: CAWSARGGETQYF.

In its sample, this clone was seen once. This rearrangement joins TRBV7-9 to TRBJ2-2; the D gene is possibly TRBD1 (6 bases). V lost 2 bases and J lost 6, with 13 bases in between. Germline CDR1 and CDR2: SEHNR and FQNEAQ (reference sequence). This CDR3 is built from 15 residues. The CDR3 sequence: CASSLLQGGSGELFF. The CDR3 bases are TGTGCCAGCAGCTTACTACAGGGTGGGTCCGGGGAGCTGTTTTTT.

This clone was counted a single time. The V and J genes are TRBV9 and TRBJ2-7; maybe TRBD1 (6 bases). The germline V gene has CDR1 SGDLS and CDR2 YYNGEE. Trimming removed 0 bases at V and 1 base at J, with 11 bases between. This CDR3 comprises 15 residues. CDR3 loop: CASSVGQGNSYEQYF. DNA of the CDR3: TGTGCCAGCAGCGTAGGGCAGGGGAATTCCTACGAGCAGTACTTC.

Concerning this clone itself: This CDR3 is also generated by other DNA sequences in the sample. The chain has TRBV5-1 and TRBJ2-1; D gene ambiguous. V lost 0 bases and J lost 4, with 5 bases in between. The germline CDR1 and CDR2 sequences are SGHRS and YFSETQ. CDR3 length: 13 residues. The CDR3 sequence: CASSLGLYNEQFF. The CDR3 nucleotides are TGCGCCAGCAGCTTGGGACTGTACAATGAGCAGTTCTTC.

The CDR3, as DNA: TGTGCCAGCAGTTACGATGGGGGCCACGAGCAGTACTTC. Its protein product is CASSYDGGHEQYF. The chain is built from TRBV6-5 and TRBJ2-7; possible D gene TRBD1, 6 bases. The CDR3 has 13 amino acids. Germline V gene sequence: CDR1 MNHEY, CDR2 SVGAGI. Between the trimmed V and J ends, which lost 2 bases and 5 bases, there was a span of 10 bases.

V and J are TRBV5-4 and TRBJ2-1; 7 bases agree with TRBD2. V gave up 0 bases and J gave up 6 bases; unmatched junction bases: 6. The germline V gene has CDR1 SGHNT and CDR2 YYREEE (reference sequence). The CDR3 runs 15 residues. Here the CDR3 reads CASSLGLAVLNEQFF. CDR3 nucleotide sequence: TGTGCCAGCAGCTTGGGTCTAGCGGTACTCAATGAGCAGTTCTTC.

The chain is built from TRBV5-4 and TRBJ1-2, with 7 positions matching TRBD1. This CDR3 region has 15 residues. The junction had 7 bases not matched to a gene; V was cut back by 3 bases and J by 2 bases. Germline V gene lookup returns CDR1 SGHNT and CDR2 YYREEE (reference sequence). CDR3 loop: CASSSGQIMNYGYTF. DNA of the CDR3: TGTGCCAGCAGCTCGGGACAGATTATGAACTATGGCTACACCTTC. Full variable domain (remainder filled in from reference TRBV5-4 and TRBJ1-2): ETGVTQSPTHLIKTRGQQVTLRCSSQSGHNTVSWYQQALGQGPQFIFQYYREEENGRGNFPPRFSGLQFPNYSSELNVNALELDDSALYLCASSSGQIMNYGYTFGSGTRLTVV.

V is TRBV28 and J is TRBJ1-4; 8 bases agree with TRBD1. Germline V gives CDR1 MDHEN, CDR2 SYDVKM. V lost 6 bases, J lost 2 bases, and 17 bases stayed unmatched. The CDR3 spans 19 residues. The DNA of the CDR3 is TGTGCCAGCAGCCCCCGGACAGGGCGTTCCTGGGGGACTAATGAAAAACTGTTTTTT. Protein: CASSPRTGRSWGTNEKLFF. The full variable domain, in which reference TRBV28 and TRBJ1-4 provide the parts outside the CDR3, is DVKVTQSSRYLVKRTGEKVFLECVQDMDHENMFWYRQDPGLGLRLIYFSYDVKMKEKGDIPEGYSVSREKKERFSLILESASTNQTSMYLCASSPRTGRSWGTNEKLFFGSGTQLSVL.

This chain connects TRBV7-2 to TRBJ1-5; D may be TRBD1 (5 bases). Trimming stripped 2 bases from V and 3 bases from J, with 8 bases between. The CDR3 runs 14 residues. In germline, CDR1 is SGHTA, CDR2 FQGNSA. DNA of the CDR3: TGTGCCAGCAGCTTAACCAGGGCCAATCAGCCCCAGCATTTT. Protein: CASSLTRANQPQHF.

This rearrangement joins TRBV7-2 to TRBJ2-3; TRBD2 matches at 14 bases. V gave up 4 bases and J gave up 5 bases; unmatched junction bases: 14. The CDR3 consists of 19 residues. Germline loops: CDR1 SGHTA, CDR2 FQGNSA. The CDR3 spells CASSYRGTSGGPRGDTQYF. The CDR3 DNA sequence: TGTGCCAGCAGCTACCGGGGGACTAGCGGGGGCCCACGGGGAGATACGCAGTATTTT.

This clone has a single count. The chain combines TRBV7-9 with TRBJ1-2; no clear D gene. V lost 6 bases to trimming and J lost 2 bases, with 10 bases between them. Germline CDR1 reads SEHNR; CDR2 reads FQNEAQ (reference sequence). There are 13 residues in the CDR3. DNA for the CDR3: TGTGCCAGCAGTCCGGACTTAAACTATGGCTACACCTTC. Translating gives CASSPDLNYGYTF. Supplemented by reference TRBV7-9 and TRBJ1-2, the full variable domain reads DTGVSQNPRHKITKRGQNVTFRCDPISEHNRLYWYRQTLGQGPEFLTYFQNEAQLEKSRLLSDRFSAERPKGSFSTLEIQRTEQGDSAMYLCASSPDLNYGYTFGSGTRLTVV.

The V gene is TRBV24-1, the J gene TRBJ2-3; TRBD2 matches 8 bases. The CDR3 totals 17 residues. CDR1 is KGHDR, CDR2 SFDVKD, per germline. The ends lost 1 base at V and 1 base at J; junction bases unmatched: 6. This chain's CDR3 is CATSDFGGTSGTDTQYF. The CDR3 bases are TGTGCCACCAGTGATTTCGGGGGGACTAGTGGCACAGATACGCAGTATTTT.

The V gene is TRBV2, the J gene TRBJ1-6, with D unresolved. This CDR3 has 15 residues. The ends were cut back, 7 bases at V and 0 bases at J, with 10 bases in the middle. CDR1 SNHLY and CDR2 FYNNEI come from the germline V gene. The CDR3 loop is CASTESFSYNSPLHF. CDR3 in DNA: TGTGCCAGCACGGAGAGTTTCTCCTATAATTCACCCCTCCACTTT.

This clone appeared a single time. The chain joins TRBV19 to TRBJ2-7; 9 bases are a match to TRBD1. With 5 bases clipped from V and 6 bases from J, the junction kept 5 bases outside the gene matches. The CDR3 has 13 amino acids. Germline loops: CDR1 LNHDA, CDR2 SQIVND (reference sequence). The CDR3 DNA reads TGTGCCAGTAGTGGGGGACAGGGAGGCGAGCAGTACTTC. Amino acids: CASSGGQGGEQYF.

The chain carries TRBV27 and TRBJ2-5; 10 nucleotides match TRBD1. Per the germline V gene, CDR1 is MNHEY and CDR2 is SMNVEV (reference sequence). Losses at the gene ends were 8 bases for V and 5 bases for J; bases not matched to a gene: 5. The CDR3 runs to 13 residues. CDR3 sequence reads: CASRQGARETQYF. DNA for the CDR3: TGTGCCAGCCGACAGGGGGCAAGGGAGACCCAGTACTTC.

This clone has just one count. This chain connects TRBV4-1 to TRBJ2-1; 10 bases fit TRBD1. Germline assignment: CDR1 MGHRA and CDR2 YSYEKL. V lost 0 bases and J lost 10; bases outside the gene matches: 18. The CDR3 extends over 19 amino acids. The CDR3 is CASSQEFPGDRGLEGEQFF. Written as DNA, the CDR3 is TGCGCCAGCAGCCAAGAGTTCCCCGGCGACAGGGGGCTGGAGGGGGAGCAGTTCTTC.

The rearrangement joins TRBV4-2 to TRBJ2-3; 9 nucleotides match TRBD2. Looked up from germline, CDR1 is LGHNA and CDR2 is YNFKEQ. Trimming removed 4 bases from V and 0 bases from J; junction bases left unmatched: 5. The CDR3 contains 16 residues. The CDR3 DNA reads TGTGCCAGCAGCCGCTTGAGCGGGGGGAGCACAGATACGCAGTATTTT. This codes for CASSRLSGGSTDTQYF.

The gene calls are TRBV7-6 and TRBJ1-1, with D perhaps TRBD1 (6 bases). The CDR3 runs to 16 residues. Germline loops: CDR1 SGHVS, CDR2 FNYEAQ. Trimming stripped 5 bases from V and 3 bases from J, with 19 bases between. The CDR3 bases are TGTGCCAGCAGCCCCGGAGGGGGGGATTCGGACACTGAAGCTTTCTTT. Translation: CASSPGGGDSDTEAFF.

The chain employs TRBV5-1 and TRBJ2-7; 9 bases fit TRBD1. Per germline, CDR1 SGHRS and CDR2 YFSETQ. CDR3 length equals 19 residues. V lost 1 base to trimming and J lost 1 base; unmatched junction nucleotides: 15. CDR3 region: CASSLFGESSGTGSYEQYF. CDR3 nucleotide sequence: TGCGCCAGCAGCTTGTTTGGCGAGAGTTCCGGGACAGGGTCCTACGAGCAGTACTTC.